What follows are 16 T cell receptor beta chains derived from one specimen sequenced in a study of early stage breast cancer tumors (dated by TCRdb to 2016 to 2017). The library was obtained by the immunoSEQ multiplex PCR assay. Here the immuneACCESS table is served through TCRdb, limited to in-frame sequences with V and J called. Missing clones are a known gap in these copies; in checked studies unresolved V genes cover under half, and the rest lacks a known reason. Within this sample are about 51,000 clones, with about 77% of them counted one time only. About 3.4% of the sample rests with the top ten. Sequencing was performed on blood. The receptors shown here come from a person aged 35-55 years with breast cancer.

The chain combines TRBV7-9 with TRBJ1-3; D remains ambiguous. Germline CDR1 SEHNR, CDR2 FQNEAQ (reference sequence). V shed 1 base and J shed 4 bases, with 11 bases lying between them. The CDR3 is made up of 15 amino acids. The DNA of the CDR3 is TGTGCCAGCAGCTTAGGCAACGTAAGAGGAAACACCATATATTTT. This encodes CASSLGNVRGNTIYF.

This chain uses TRBV2 with TRBJ2-3, with TRBD2 matching 7 bases. The CDR3 loop spans 15 amino acids. Per the germline V gene, CDR1 is SNHLY and CDR2 is FYNNEI. V shed 6 bases and J 1 base; nucleotides not matched to a gene: 7. The CDR3 loop is CASRRLAGRTDTQYF. CDR3 nucleotide sequence: TGTGCCAGCAGGAGATTAGCGGGCCGCACAGATACGCAGTATTTT.

The chain links TRBV5-1 to TRBJ2-1; TRBD2 aligns across 10 bases. CDR1 SGHRS and CDR2 YFSETQ come from the germline V gene. This CDR3 is built from 16 residues. The junction had 10 bases not matched to a gene; V was cut back by 4 bases and J by 6 bases. CDR3 sequence: CASSQGGAGGRNEQFF. DNA of the CDR3: TGCGCCAGCAGCCAGGGTGGAGCGGGAGGGCGCAATGAGCAGTTCTTC.

This rearrangement joins TRBV6-1 to TRBJ2-5; maybe TRBD2 (5 bases). CDR1 and CDR2 (germline): MNHNS, SASEGT. The CDR3 runs to 14 residues. V lost 1 base and J lost 4, with 10 bases in between. The chain's CDR3 is CASSEGGVRETQYF. CDR3 in DNA: TGTGCCAGCAGTGAAGGGGGAGTAAGAGAGACCCAGTACTTC.

The V call is TRBV19, the J call TRBJ2-7; TRBD1 might be the D (5 bases). V was trimmed by 1 base and J by 3 bases, leaving 13 bases between them. Germline V lookup: CDR1 LNHDA, CDR2 SQIVND (reference sequence). The length of the CDR3 is 15 residues. This chain's CDR3 is CASSIGAGKDYEQYF. The DNA of the CDR3 is TGTGCCAGTAGTATAGGCGCAGGGAAGGACTACGAGCAGTACTTC.

The chain joins TRBV11-1 to TRBJ1-1, with 7 positions matching TRBD1. Germline V CDR1 and CDR2: SGHAT, FQDESV (reference sequence). The CDR3 is made up of 13 amino acids. The ends lost 6 bases at V and 7 bases at J; junction bases unmatched: 8. The CDR3 here is CASSFGTAVEAFF. CDR3 bases: TGTGCCAGCAGTTTCGGGACAGCGGTTGAAGCTTTCTTT.

The chain recombines TRBV19 with TRBJ2-2, with 8 nucleotides matching TRBD2. Germline V CDR1 and CDR2: LNHDA, SQIVND (reference sequence). V lost 3 bases, J lost 6 bases, and 9 bases stayed unmatched. The CDR3 spans 16 residues. CDR3 DNA: TGTGCCAGTAGTATCCGGACTAGCTTGATTGCCGGGGAGCTGTTTTTT. Its translation: CASSIRTSLIAGELFF.

The gene calls are TRBV4-1 and TRBJ1-1; D is possibly TRBD1 (5 bases). This CDR3 is built from 13 residues. Trimming stripped 5 bases from V and 2 bases from J, with 9 bases between. Germline lookup yields CDR1 MGHRA and CDR2 YSYEKL. The CDR3 coding sequence is TGCGCCAGCAGCAAAAGGGGAAACACTGAAGCTTTCTTT. Amino acids: CASSKRGNTEAFF.

In its sample, this clone was seen a few times. CDR3 coding DNA: TGTGCCAGCAGCCGACCCGGGACAGGGGTCTACGAGCAGTACTTC. This sequence encodes CASSRPGTGVYEQYF. The V and J genes are TRBV7-2 and TRBJ2-7; 10 nucleotides align to TRBD1. Trimming cost V 5 bases and J 3 bases; bases outside gene matches: 7. Per the germline V gene, CDR1 is SGHTA and CDR2 is FQGNSA. The CDR3 has 15 residues.

CDR3 in amino acids: CASSLVSVKNTEAFF. The CDR3 DNA reads TGTGCCAGCAGCTTGGTGTCAGTTAAGAACACTGAAGCTTTCTTT. The chain uses TRBV5-6 and TRBJ1-1; D is uncertain. The CDR3 runs 15 residues. CDR1 is SGHDT and CDR2 is YYEEEE in the germline V gene. V gave up 0 bases and J gave up 1 base, with 10 bases separating them.

The rearrangement links TRBV5-1 to TRBJ1-2; 8 nucleotides align to TRBD1. The V gene end was trimmed by 0 bases and the J gene end by 3 bases; junction bases not matched to a gene: 1. CDR1 SGHRS and CDR2 YFSETQ come from the germline V gene. CDR3 length equals 14 residues. CDR3 DNA: TGCGCCAGCAGCTTGGTGACAGGGGACTATGGCTACACCTTC. Encoded protein: CASSLVTGDYGYTF.

This chain links TRBV10-2 with TRBJ1-2; D not certain. Deletions cut 5 bases from V and 5 bases from J, with 15 bases between. The CDR3 has 14 amino acids. CDR1 and CDR2 (germline): WSHSY, SAAADI. CDR3 residues: CASSSSVGSYGYTF. DNA of the CDR3: TGCGCCAGCAGTTCTTCCGTAGGGAGTTATGGCTACACCTTC.

This clone turned up a few times. J is TRBJ1-2 and V is TRBV7-8, with D possibly being TRBD1 (6 bases). This CDR3 contains 13 residues. Germline loops: CDR1 SGHVS, CDR2 FQNEAQ. V lost 5 bases to trimming and J lost 0 bases, with 7 bases between them. The CDR3 here is CASSGQSNYGYTF. DNA for the CDR3: TGTGCCAGCAGCGGACAGTCTAACTATGGCTACACCTTC.

The chain employs TRBV10-3 and TRBJ2-7; 14 nucleotides line up with TRBD2. CDR1 is ENHRY, CDR2 SYGVKD, per germline. The CDR3 consists of 16 residues. J lost 6 bases, V lost 6 bases, and 10 bases had no gene match. The CDR3 sequence: CAIRVGTSGSRGEQYF. In nucleotides, the CDR3 is TGTGCCATCAGGGTTGGGACTAGCGGGAGTAGGGGCGAGCAGTACTTC.

J is TRBJ2-3 and V is TRBV5-1, with TRBD2 matching over 11 bases. CDR3 length: 17 residues. CDR1 is SGHRS, CDR2 YFSETQ, per germline. V shed 0 bases, J shed 5 bases, and the junction held 8 bases outside the gene matches. The CDR3 nucleotides read TGCGCCAGCAGCTTGGAGGTAGCGGGAGGGACTGGAGATACGCAGTATTTT. This gives the protein CASSLEVAGGTGDTQYF.

V gene TRBV5-1 combines with J gene TRBJ1-1; TRBD1 aligns across 10 bases. Germline CDR1 SGHRS, CDR2 YFSETQ. The V and J ends lost 4 bases and 4 bases, in that order; junction bases with no gene match: 7. The CDR3 extends over 15 amino acids. The CDR3 loop is CASSPGTGEATEAFF. CDR3 coding DNA: TGCGCCAGCAGCCCAGGGACAGGGGAGGCCACTGAAGCTTTCTTT. The full variable domain, rest sourced from reference TRBV5-1 and TRBJ1-1, is KAGVTQTPRYLIKTRGQQVTLSCSPISGHRSVSWYQQTPGQGLQFLFEYFSETQRNKGNFPGRFSGRQFSNSRSEMNVSTLELGDSALYLCASSPGTGEATEAFFGQGTRLTVV.